One sample yielded the 25 T cell receptor beta chains listed below, sequenced in a study of CD8 T cells in ankylosing spondylitis. Antigens for these TCRs are unknown. Study findings and constraints: Apparently characteristic of ankylosing spondylitis blood was a TCR beta motif (roughly eight highly homologous variants).

A single record per CDR3 protein comes from TCRdb applying MiXCR to the 5' RACE reads. The sample holds over 450,000 distinct CDR3 sequences, about an eighth seen once. The sample consisted of blood, either unsorted or a sorted T cell fraction (not recorded which). The origin of the receptors is a male donor with ankylosing spondylitis.

J is TRBJ2-5 and V is TRBV11-2; D uncertain. The CDR3 spans 13 residues. Germline CDR1 SGHAT, CDR2 FQNNGV. V was trimmed by 3 bases and J by 5 bases, leaving 10 bases between them. The CDR3 loop reads CASSFPLGETQYF. For the CDR3, the DNA is TGTGCCAGCAGCTTCCCATTGGGGGAGACCCAGTACTTC.

This clonotype was seen a handful of times. The rearrangement links TRBV5-1 to TRBJ2-2, with D unclear. The CDR3 spans 15 residues. Per germline, CDR1 SGHRS and CDR2 YFSETQ. Between the trimmed V and J ends, which lost 0 bases and 6 bases, there was a span of 12 bases. CDR3 loop: CASSLDQVKAGELFF. As DNA, the CDR3 is TGCGCCAGCAGCTTGGACCAGGTTAAAGCCGGGGAGCTGTTTTTT.

This clonotype was seen more than once but under ten times. The V and J genes are TRBV5-1 and TRBJ2-7, with unresolved D. CDR1 is SGHRS and CDR2 is YFSETQ in the germline V gene. This CDR3 spans 11 amino acids. Trimming pared 2 bases from V and 3 bases from J, leaving 3 bases between. The CDR3 DNA is TGCGCCAGCAGCTTAAACTACGAGCAGTACGTC. It translates to CASSLNYEQYV.

The chain couples TRBV12-5 to TRBJ2-1; D gene uncertain. The CDR3 consists of 17 residues. CDR1 LGHNT and CDR2 FRNRAP come from the germline V gene. Trimming stripped 4 bases from V and 9 bases from J, with 25 bases between. CDR3 residues: CASGSGVGTPSISEQFF. As DNA, the CDR3 is TGTGCTAGTGGTTCGGGCGTGGGAACCCCCTCTATTAGTGAGCAGTTCTTC.

This clonotype came up many times. The chain links TRBV5-6 to TRBJ1-2; 8 bases map to TRBD1. This CDR3 is built from 14 residues. Unmatched junction bases numbered 5, after V lost 3 bases and J lost 4 bases. Germline V gives CDR1 SGHDT, CDR2 YYEEEE. CDR3 in amino acids: CASSWTGLVYGYTF. CDR3 coding DNA: TGTGCCAGCAGCTGGACAGGGTTGGTCTATGGCTACACCTTC.

This clonotype has a handful of counts. The rearrangement uses TRBV2 and TRBJ2-1; D might be TRBD1 (6 bases). This CDR3 has 18 amino acids. Trimming took off 6 bases at V and 0 bases at J, with 21 bases between the two ends. Germline CDR1 reads SNHLY; CDR2 reads FYNNEI. The CDR3 loop is CASSRGTHSESSYNEQFF. The CDR3 nucleotides read TGTGCCAGCAGCCGAGGGACACATAGCGAGAGCTCCTACAATGAGCAGTTCTTC.

This sequence joins TRBV5-1 and TRBJ2-7; 8 bases fit TRBD1. This CDR3 has 15 residues. Germline V gene lookup returns CDR1 SGHRS and CDR2 YFSETQ. V lost 4 bases, J lost 2 bases, and 8 bases stayed unmatched. CDR3 protein: CASSRRQGTAYEQYF. As DNA, the CDR3 is TGCGCCAGCAGCCGCCGACAGGGGACAGCCTACGAGCAGTACTTC.

The CDR3 here is CASSLGLGGYSPLHF. The CDR3 DNA sequence: TGTGCCAGCAGCTTAGGGTTAGGTGGTTATTCACCCCTCCACTTT. The V gene is TRBV7-2, the J gene TRBJ1-6; no reliable D call. The germline V and J ends were trimmed by 1 base and 8 bases, with 12 bases remaining between them. Germline CDR1 SGHTA, CDR2 FQGNSA. The CDR3 consists of 15 residues.

This clonotype was seen at least ten times. The genes are TRBV20-1 and TRBJ2-1; D might be TRBD2 (6 bases). CDR3 size: 13 residues. CDR1 DFQATT and CDR2 SNEGSKA come from the germline V gene (reference sequence). V dropped 3 bases and J dropped 2 bases, with 8 bases sitting between them. DNA of the CDR3: TGCAGTGCTAGTAGCGGAACCTACAATGAGCAGTTCTTC. Its translation is CSASSGTYNEQFF.

This clonotype was seen a few times. CDR3 amino acids: CANSQGSNTEAFF. CDR3 in DNA: TGTGCCAATTCCCAGGGATCTAACACTGAAGCTTTCTTT. The rearrangement joins TRBV2 to TRBJ1-1; a weak D match, TRBD1 (5 bases). The CDR3 is 13 amino acids. Trimming took 10 bases from V and 2 from J, leaving 14 bases between them. CDR1 and CDR2 from the germline V gene are SNHLY and FYNNEI.

This clonotype appeared a few times. V is TRBV20-1 and J is TRBJ2-5, with 10 bases that match TRBD2. V dropped 0 bases and J dropped 5; count of bases not matched to a gene: 6. Germline CDR1 reads DFQATT; CDR2 reads SNEGSKA (reference sequence). The CDR3 totals 15 residues. CDR3 sequence: CSAREIAGGRETQYF. CDR3 nucleotide sequence: TGCAGTGCTAGAGAGATAGCGGGAGGCAGGGAGACCCAGTACTTC.

This clonotype was seen only a few times. The chain is built from TRBV4-2 and TRBJ2-7; 9 nucleotides line up with TRBD2. Germline CDR1 and CDR2: LGHNA and YNFKEQ. The CDR3 has 17 residues. With V trimmed by 2 bases and J by 3 bases, 11 bases remained unmatched. CDR3 coding DNA: TGTGCCAGCAGCCAACCTAAGGGCGGGAGGGCCGGCTACGAGCAGTACGTC. This encodes CASSQPKGGRAGYEQYV.

This clonotype showed up just a few times. This rearrangement joins TRBV18 to TRBJ2-5, with 7 bases identical to TRBD1. Germline V lookup: CDR1 KGHSH, CDR2 LQKENI. The CDR3 has 13 amino acids. Trimming cost V 3 bases and J 4 bases; bases outside gene matches: 2. This chain's CDR3 is CASSPGQRETQYF. The CDR3 DNA reads as TGTGCCAGCTCACCGGGACAGAGAGAGACCCAGTACTTC.

This clonotype was counted only a few times. For the CDR3, the DNA is TGTGCCAGCGATTACAGCACAGATACGCAGTATTTT. It codes for CASDYSTDTQYF. This rearrangement joins TRBV2 to TRBJ2-3; D call uncertain. V lost 8 bases, J lost 0 bases, and 6 bases lay in between. This CDR3 contains 12 residues. Germline loops: CDR1 SNHLY, CDR2 FYNNEI.

This clonotype was detected many times. J is TRBJ2-5 and V is TRBV10-1; 15 nucleotides match TRBD2. This CDR3 has 19 residues. Germline CDR1 and CDR2: WNHNN and SYGVQD (reference sequence). Germline trimming cut 0 bases from V and 6 bases from J; bases unmatched to any gene: 11. CDR3 nucleotides: TGCGCCAGCAGTGAGTCCGTCAGGGGACTAGCGGGAGGTATACAGACCCAGTACTTC. This gives the protein CASSESVRGLAGGIQTQYF.

This clonotype has a handful of counts. V is TRBV20-1 and J is TRBJ1-1; D unresolved. This CDR3 spans 12 amino acids. The V and J ends lost 5 bases and 0 bases respectively, with 7 bases between them. Germline V gene sequence: CDR1 DFQATT, CDR2 SNEGSKA (reference sequence). The CDR3: CSALNMNTEAFF. CDR3 bases: TGCAGTGCTTTAAATATGAACACTGAAGCTTTCTTT.

In this sample, this clonotype turned up a few times. This chain connects TRBV20-1 to TRBJ2-7; possible D gene TRBD2, 6 bases. The V gene lost 1 base and the J gene lost 4 bases, with 17 bases spanning the gap. The CDR3 is 15 amino acids. CDR1 and CDR2 (germline): DFQATT, SNEGSKA (reference sequence). In DNA form, the CDR3 reads TGCAGTGCTAGAGCGCGGGGACGACTCTTGTACGAGCAGTACGTC. Protein sequence: CSARARGRLLYEQYV.

This clonotype was counted at least ten times. The chain carries TRBV5-1 and TRBJ1-6; maybe TRBD1 (5 bases). The V gene's germline CDR1 is SGHRS and CDR2 YFSETQ. There are 18 residues in the CDR3. V was cut by 4 bases and J by 0 bases, with 17 bases left in between. DNA for the CDR3: TGCGCCAGCAGCCGGGACCGCCGGGGAGGCTCCTATAATTCACCCCTCCACTTT. This translates into CASSRDRRGGSYNSPLHF.

This clonotype was observed many times. This chain uses TRBV5-1 with TRBJ1-1; D may be TRBD1 (5 bases). Trimming removed 0 bases at V and 0 bases at J, with 12 bases between. Germline CDR1 is SGHRS and CDR2 is YFSETQ. This CDR3 contains 16 residues. Here the CDR3 DNA reads TGCGCCAGCAGCTTGGAGGCGGGGGTTTTGAACACTGAAGCTTTCTTT. Protein product: CASSLEAGVLNTEAFF.

The chain joins TRBV5-5 to TRBJ2-6; D unclear. Trimming removed 0 bases from V and 1 base from J, with 11 bases in between. The CDR3 is 17 residues long. Germline V lookup: CDR1 SGHKS, CDR2 YYEKEE (reference sequence). CDR3 in DNA: TGTGCCAGCAGCTTGGTAGGGTTTGGATCTGGGGCCAACGTCCTGACTTTC. Protein sequence: CASSLVGFGSGANVLTF.

This clonotype was seen only a few times. The rearrangement joins TRBV15 to TRBJ1-6; D gene uncertain. Trimming removed 0 bases from V and 6 bases from J, with 9 bases in between. CDR3 length: 15 residues. CDR1 and CDR2 from the germline V gene are LNHNV and YYDKDF (reference sequence). This chain's CDR3 is CATSRDPGSNSPLHF. DNA for the CDR3: TGTGCCACCAGCAGAGATCCCGGGAGTAATTCACCCCTCCACTTT.

Only a few counts were recorded for this clonotype. The rearrangement joins TRBV20-1 to TRBJ2-3; no firm D call. Trimming pared 3 bases from V and 9 bases from J, leaving 16 bases between. CDR3 size: 13 residues. Germline CDR1 reads DFQATT; CDR2 reads SNEGSKA (reference sequence). CDR3 sequence: CSARVPATPTQYF. CDR3 DNA sequence: TGCAGTGCTAGGGTGCCTGCAACACCCACGCAGTATTTT.

This clonotype was recorded a few times. V usage is TRBV11-3 and J usage is TRBJ1-5; 9 nucleotides match TRBD1. This CDR3 is built from 15 residues. CDR1 is SGHNT, CDR2 YENEEA, per germline. V shed 4 bases, J shed 4 bases, and the junction held 5 bases outside the gene matches. The CDR3 here is CASSSTGGPNQPQHF. CDR3 in DNA: TGTGCCAGCAGCTCGACAGGGGGACCGAATCAGCCCCAGCATTTT.

The chain couples TRBV30 to TRBJ2-7, with 10 bases identical to TRBD1. Germline CDR1 GTSNPN, CDR2 SVGIG (reference sequence). The CDR3 loop spans 16 amino acids. V was clipped by 7 bases and J by 4 bases; unmatched bases: 16. The CDR3 sequence: CAFMSKMGQGLYEQYF. The CDR3 DNA reads TGTGCCTTCATGTCCAAGATGGGACAGGGGTTGTACGAGCAGTACTTC.

In the case of this clonotype: Germline is not matched at one junction end, which may reflect a read error. V is TRBV20-1 and J is TRBJ1-3; perhaps TRBD1 as D (5 bases). In germline, CDR1 is DFQATT, CDR2 SNEGSKA (reference sequence). CDR3 size: 15 residues. DNA for the CDR3: TGCAGTGCCAGAGACGGGGCCTCCTCTGGAAACACCATATATTTT. It yields the protein CSARDGASSGNTIYF.